Listed below are T cell receptor beta chains from one sample, sequenced in a study of T cells in Graves' hyperthyroidism and ophthalmopathy. A single record per CDR3 protein comes from TCRdb applying MiXCR to the multiplex PCR reads. Of hundreds of thousands of distinct CDR3 sequences in the sample, roughly 20% were seen once. The sequencing sample was made of blood. Every receptor here comes from a man aged 25 to 40 with Graves' ophthalmopathy. The CDR3 runs from the conserved cysteine through the conserved F or W. Fields, in order: D gene, J gene, clone size, V gene, CDR3 DNA, CDR3 protein. A D gene is named only where the DNA matches it firmly. Size tells how often a clone was seen (once, few, many) or the class of an expanded clone, and some rows leave it out.

d_gene: NA
j_gene: TRBJ2-7
abundance: many
v_gene: TRBV18
CDR3nt: TGTGCCAGCTCACCAAGGACAGATACGTTGCAGTACTTC
CDR3aa: CASSPRTDTLQYF

d_gene: TRBD2
j_gene: TRBJ2-4
abundance: NA
v_gene: TRBV11-2
CDR3nt: TGTGCCAGCAGCTCCTTGGGTAGCGGGGTGTTCAAAAACATTCAGTACTTC
CDR3aa: CASSSLGSGVFKNIQYF

d_gene: NA
j_gene: TRBJ1-5
abundance: NA
v_gene: TRBV6-6
CDR3nt: TGTGCCAGCAGTTACTCGACAGCGGAGGTACATCAGCCCCAGCATTTT
CDR3aa: CASSYSTAEVHQPQHF

d_gene: NA
j_gene: TRBJ2-7
abundance: many
v_gene: TRBV10-3
CDR3nt: TGTGCCATCAGTCCTCTAAGGGGTGAGCAGTACTTC
CDR3aa: CAISPLRGEQYF

d_gene: NA
j_gene: TRBJ2-1
abundance: many
v_gene: TRBV12-5
CDR3nt: TGTGCTAGTGCCAATGTTGCGGACACCTACTCCTACAATGAGCAGTTCTTC
CDR3aa: CASANVADTYSYNEQFF

d_gene: TRBD2
j_gene: TRBJ2-1
abundance: many
v_gene: TRBV11-2
CDR3nt: TGTGCCAGCAGCCTCCAAGAGGGATTAGCGGGAGATGAGCAGTTCTTC
CDR3aa: CASSLQEGLAGDEQFF

d_gene: TRBD2
j_gene: TRBJ2-5
abundance: NA
v_gene: TRBV5-1
CDR3nt: TGCGCCAGCAGCTTGGTTAGCGGGAGAGGAGAGACCCAGTACTTC
CDR3aa: CASSLVSGRGETQYF

d_gene: NA
j_gene: TRBJ1-6
abundance: once
v_gene: TRBV9
CDR3nt: TGTGCCAGCAGCGTGCAGGTCTATAATTCACCCCTCCACTTT
CDR3aa: CASSVQVYNSPLHF

d_gene: NA
j_gene: TRBJ1-4
abundance: few
v_gene: TRBV2
CDR3nt: TGTGCCAGCAGCGGTCCTAATGAAAAACTGTTTTTT
CDR3aa: CASSGPNEKLFF

d_gene: NA
j_gene: TRBJ2-3
abundance: many
v_gene: TRBV19
CDR3nt: TGTGCCAGTAGTATCCTACAGGCCGGCACAGATACGCAGTATTTT
CDR3aa: CASSILQAGTDTQYF

d_gene: NA
j_gene: TRBJ2-7
abundance: NA
v_gene: TRBV14
CDR3nt: TGTGCCAGCAGCCAAGCGGGACGGAACGAGCAGTACTTC
CDR3aa: CASSQAGRNEQYF

d_gene: NA
j_gene: TRBJ2-7
abundance: few
v_gene: TRBV6-6
CDR3nt: TGTGCCAGCAGTTACGCCACTTTTTCCTACGAGCAGTACTTC
CDR3aa: CASSYATFSYEQYF

d_gene: NA
j_gene: TRBJ1-6
abundance: few
v_gene: TRBV9
CDR3nt: TGTGCCAGCAGCGGGACGAATAATTCACCCCTCCACTTT
CDR3aa: CASSGTNNSPLHF

d_gene: NA
j_gene: TRBJ2-7
abundance: NA
v_gene: TRBV12-3/TRBV12-4
CDR3nt: TGTGCCAGCAGGAGAGGGGGGCAGTACGAGCAGTACTTC
CDR3aa: CASRRGGQYEQYF

d_gene: TRBD2
j_gene: TRBJ2-1
abundance: NA
v_gene: TRBV10-3
CDR3nt: TGTGCCATCAGTGAAGAGAGACTAGCGGGAGCGGGCAATGAGCAGTTCTTC
CDR3aa: CAISEERLAGAGNEQFF

d_gene: NA
j_gene: TRBJ2-2
abundance: NA
v_gene: TRBV14
CDR3nt: TGTGCCAGCAGCCAAGACAGCACCGGGGAGCTGTTTTTT
CDR3aa: CASSQDSTGELFF

d_gene: TRBD1
j_gene: TRBJ2-7
abundance: NA
v_gene: TRBV6-1
CDR3nt: TGTGCCAGCAGGGGGACCGGGACAGGGGGAGACGAGCAGTACTTC
CDR3aa: CASRGTGTGGDEQYF

d_gene: NA
j_gene: TRBJ2-2
abundance: few
v_gene: TRBV11-1
CDR3nt: TGTGCCAGCAGCCTAGGACTTTTGAACACCGGGGAGCTGTTTTTT
CDR3aa: CASSLGLLNTGELFF

d_gene: NA
j_gene: TRBJ1-1
abundance: NA
v_gene: TRBV2
CDR3nt: TGTGCCAGCGGGGCGGGGGGGGTCTCTGAAGCTTTCTTT
CDR3aa: CASGAGGVSEAFF

d_gene: NA
j_gene: TRBJ1-4
abundance: few
v_gene: TRBV30
CDR3nt: TGTGCCTGGGGGAGGAATGAAAAACTGTTTTTT
CDR3aa: CAWGRNEKLFF

d_gene: NA
j_gene: TRBJ2-1
abundance: NA
v_gene: TRBV9
CDR3nt: TGTGCCAGCAGCGTAGATGGCTCCTCTGATGAGCAGTTCTTC
CDR3aa: CASSVDGSSDEQFF

d_gene: TRBD1
j_gene: TRBJ1-1
abundance: NA
v_gene: TRBV6-1
CDR3nt: TGTGCCAGCAGTGACGGTTGGGACAGCGAAGCTTTCTTT
CDR3aa: CASSDGWDSEAFF

d_gene: NA
j_gene: TRBJ2-2
abundance: few
v_gene: TRBV24-1
CDR3nt: TGTGCCACCAGAGATGACACCGGGGAGCTGTTTTTT
CDR3aa: CATRDDTGELFF

d_gene: TRBD1
j_gene: TRBJ2-6
abundance: NA
v_gene: TRBV6-1
CDR3nt: TGTGCCAGCAGCTTTCGGACAGGTTACTCTGGGGCCAACGTCCTGACTTTC
CDR3aa: CASSFRTGYSGANVLTF

d_gene: TRBD2
j_gene: TRBJ2-7
abundance: NA
v_gene: TRBV2
CDR3nt: TGTGCCAGCAGAACCGGGACTAGCGACCACGAGCAGTACTTC
CDR3aa: CASRTGTSDHEQYF

d_gene: NA
j_gene: TRBJ2-3
abundance: many
v_gene: TRBV2
CDR3nt: TGTGCCAGCAGTGGCATAGATCCTACGCAGTATTTT
CDR3aa: CASSGIDPTQYF

d_gene: TRBD2
j_gene: TRBJ2-5
abundance: few
v_gene: TRBV7-9
CDR3nt: TGTGCCAGCAGCTTAGCGGGACTAGAAGAGACCCAGTACTTC
CDR3aa: CASSLAGLEETQYF

d_gene: NA
j_gene: TRBJ1-2
abundance: NA
v_gene: TRBV3-1
CDR3nt: TGTGCCAGCAGCCCCCTATCGCGTACCACTAACTATGGCTACACCTTC
CDR3aa: CASSPLSRTTNYGYTF

d_gene: TRBD1
j_gene: TRBJ1-1
abundance: NA
v_gene: TRBV19
CDR3nt: TGTGCCAGTAGTATCCTCATCTCAGGGGGGATGATGAACACTGAAGCTTTCTTT
CDR3aa: CASSILISGGMMNTEAFF

d_gene: NA
j_gene: TRBJ2-1
abundance: many
v_gene: TRBV28
CDR3nt: TGTGCCAGCAGTTTAGGGGCGGGATACAATGAGCAGTTCTTC
CDR3aa: CASSLGAGYNEQFF

d_gene: TRBD2
j_gene: TRBJ2-7
abundance: few
v_gene: TRBV28
CDR3nt: TGTGCCAGCAGCGGGACTAGCGGCTTCTACGAGCAGTACTTC
CDR3aa: CASSGTSGFYEQYF

d_gene: TRBD1
j_gene: TRBJ2-1
abundance: few
v_gene: TRBV7-6
CDR3nt: TGTGCCAGCAGCTTAGAGACAGGGCTTGCCTACAATGAGCAGTTCTTC
CDR3aa: CASSLETGLAYNEQFF

d_gene: TRBD1
j_gene: TRBJ2-7
abundance: many
v_gene: TRBV18
CDR3nt: TGTGCCAGCTCGCCAAAAGACAGGGCCTACGAGCAGTACTTC
CDR3aa: CASSPKDRAYEQYF

d_gene: TRBD1
j_gene: TRBJ2-3
abundance: few
v_gene: TRBV5-1
CDR3nt: TGCGCCAGCAGCTTAATGGACAGGAGCACAGATACGCAGTATTTT
CDR3aa: CASSLMDRSTDTQYF

d_gene: NA
j_gene: TRBJ1-6
abundance: NA
v_gene: TRBV11-2
CDR3nt: TGTGCCAGCAGCTTAGCATGGCGGAGTAATTCACCCCTCCACTTT
CDR3aa: CASSLAWRSNSPLHF

d_gene: TRBD2
j_gene: TRBJ2-7
abundance: few
v_gene: TRBV4-1
CDR3nt: TGCGCCAGCAGCCCCCGGGGTAGCGGGAGGGTCCTCGACGAGCAGTACTTC
CDR3aa: CASSPRGSGRVLDEQYF

d_gene: NA
j_gene: TRBJ2-3
abundance: many
v_gene: TRBV12-3/TRBV12-4
CDR3nt: TGTGCCAGCAGTTCACTGCGAACGGGAGATACGCAGTATTTT
CDR3aa: CASSSLRTGDTQYF

d_gene: NA
j_gene: TRBJ1-4
abundance: few
v_gene: TRBV5-1
CDR3nt: TGCGCCAGCAGGCATGGGGAACAGATTAATGAAAAACTGTTTTTT
CDR3aa: CASRHGEQINEKLFF

d_gene: NA
j_gene: TRBJ2-7
abundance: NA
v_gene: TRBV11-2
CDR3nt: TGTGCCAGCAGCTTATTGCCGGACGAGCAGTACTTC
CDR3aa: CASSLLPDEQYF

d_gene: NA
j_gene: TRBJ2-3
abundance: NA
v_gene: TRBV6-1
CDR3nt: TGTGCCAGCAGTGATTACCATTTTAATGTAGGGGATACGCAGTATTTT
CDR3aa: CASSDYHFNVGDTQYF

d_gene: NA
j_gene: TRBJ1-4
abundance: few
v_gene: TRBV20-1
CDR3nt: TGCAGTGCCCGGCGGCCAACTAATGAAAAACTGTTTTTT
CDR3aa: CSARRPTNEKLFF

d_gene: TRBD1
j_gene: TRBJ1-5
abundance: NA
v_gene: TRBV6-2/TRBV6-3
CDR3nt: TGTGCCAGCAGTTCAGGGGGCGCAGGCAATCAGCCCCAGCATTTT
CDR3aa: CASSSGGAGNQPQHF